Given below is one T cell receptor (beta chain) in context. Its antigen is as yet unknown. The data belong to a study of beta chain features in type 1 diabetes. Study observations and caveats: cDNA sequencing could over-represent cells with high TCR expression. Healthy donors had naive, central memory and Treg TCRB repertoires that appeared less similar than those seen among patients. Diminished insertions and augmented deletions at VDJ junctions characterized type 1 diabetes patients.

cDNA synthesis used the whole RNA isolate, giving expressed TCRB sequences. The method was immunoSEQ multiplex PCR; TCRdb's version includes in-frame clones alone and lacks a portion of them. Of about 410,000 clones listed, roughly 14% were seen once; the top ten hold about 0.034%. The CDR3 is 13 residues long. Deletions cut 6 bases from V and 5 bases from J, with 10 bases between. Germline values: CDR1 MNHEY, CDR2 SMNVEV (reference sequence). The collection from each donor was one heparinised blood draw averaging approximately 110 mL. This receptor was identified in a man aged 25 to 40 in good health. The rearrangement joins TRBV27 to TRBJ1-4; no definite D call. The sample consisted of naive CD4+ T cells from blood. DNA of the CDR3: TGTGCCAGCAGAAGGGCTCGAAATGAAAAACTGTTTTTT. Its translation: CASRRARNEKLFF.